What follows are 5 T cell receptor gamma chains derived from one specimen sequenced in a study of gamma delta lymphoproliferative disorders and STAT genes. Genomic DNA from isolated PBMCs served as the sequencing template. TCRdb reprocessed the multiplex PCR reads using CATT. The table lists around 800 gamma-chain clones, over 25% of them singletons. Sequenced sample: blood. These receptors originate from a human donor in good health.

Judged by abundance, this clone is large. The chain has TRGV2 and TRGJ1 or TRGJ2. Since TCRdb gives no J gene, matching the DNA to germline was used here to assign it. Trimming removed 6 bases from V and 3 bases from J; junction bases left unmatched: 8. Germline V CDR1 and CDR2: EGSNGY, YDSYNSKV. This CDR3 spans 13 amino acids. The CDR3 protein is CATWPHFYYKKLF. DNA for the CDR3: TGTGCCACCTGGCCCCACTTTTATTATAAGAAACTCTTT.

Within the sample, this clone is large. The rearrangement links TRGV10 to TRGJP1. The J gene, absent from TCRdb, was called here by matching the DNA to germline. TRGV10 is flagged as an ORF with uncertain function. The CDR3 has 13 amino acids. V lost 8 bases to trimming and J lost 8 bases; unmatched junction nucleotides: 9. CDR3 residues: CAAWDMGGWFKIF. In nucleotides, the CDR3 is TGTGCTGCGTGGGATATGGGGGGTTGGTTCAAGATATTT.

By sample fraction, this clone is large. It is unclear where the CDR3 begins or ends on the DNA, so no DNA is shown, and the CDR3 is as TCRdb lists it. The same CDR3 is also encoded by other DNA sequences in this sample. No J gene call was made, and the V gene is TRGV11. TRGV11 is identified as an open reading frame with a role that is uncertain. Both ends counted, the CDR3 spans 15 residues. This chain's CDR3 is CTTVPAGLGTLWKLF.

This clone was seen a single time. The J gene is TRGJ1 or TRGJ2, the V gene TRGV9. The J gene was missing in TCRdb and was found by matching the end of the DNA to germline. From germline, CDR1 is GITISATS and CDR2 ISYDGTV (reference sequence). The CDR3 covers 13 residues. V gave up 0 bases and J gave up 12 bases; unmatched junction bases: 11. The CDR3 reads CALWEVKGERKLF. DNA of the CDR3: TGTGCCTTGTGGGAGGTGAAGGGGGAACGGAAACTCTTT.

The chain uses TRGV2 and TRGJ1 or TRGJ2. No J gene is reported in TCRdb; it was inferred here by comparing the DNA with germline. CDR1 is EGSNGY and CDR2 is YDSYNSKV in the germline V gene. The CDR3 spans 15 residues. The ends lost 0 bases at V and 8 bases at J; junction bases unmatched: 13. The CDR3 spells CATWDGEKTRDKKLF. The CDR3 DNA follows: TGTGCCACCTGGGACGGGGAGAAGACTCGGGATAAGAAACTCTTT.